One T cell receptor beta chain is described in this entry. This clonotype has a count of ten or more. It has no known antigen specificity. No base-level quality is on record; no much larger clone is a single base apart. The trim is 3 bases for V and 4 bases for J, with a gap of 7 bases between the germline ends. The germline V gene specifies SGHNT as CDR1 and YENEEA as CDR2. The CDR3, from cysteine to phenylalanine, totals 13 residues. Of the read, only the CDR3 DNA is kept; its 39 bases are in frame from base 1. The sample belongs to a study of CD8 T cells in ankylosing spondylitis (TCRdb year 2017). Looking at the study overall: To find TCR variants linked to disease, the study profiled T cell receptor beta repertoires in ankylosing spondylitis patients and healthy donors. In total, the full study cohort was made up of 85 to 140 healthy donors and 25 ankylosing spondylitis patients. Peripheral blood was sampled, and synovial fluid was additionally collected from ankylosing spondylitis patients. Results and caveats for the whole study, not just this receptor: The disease-linked clones were reported as significantly enriched in matched synovial fluid samples from ankylosing spondylitis patients. Some motif variants were previously reported in synovial fluid and blood of reactive arthritis patients, suggesting common disease-initiation mechanisms. Blood from ankylosing spondylitis patients appeared to be characterized by a TCR beta motif made up of several highly homologous amino acid variants. The disease-linked clones had a CD8+ phenotype and were found at relatively low frequencies in peripheral blood.

Sequencing took place on an Illumina HiSeq 2500. TCR beta libraries were prepared by quantitative 5'-RACE with molecular barcodes. On the study's bioinformatics: Disease-linked TCR variants were identified with a new computational method built on a probabilistic model of VDJ rearrangement. TCRdb trimmed the raw reads at Q25, called clones with MiXCR and kept productive beta chains. Identical CDR3 proteins give one entry, which carries the most common genes and DNA. TCRdb assigned the V and J calls; the authors' analysis was not used. The sample contains around 31,000 distinct CDR3 sequences, more than 30% of them found a single time. In total, the top ten clones hold 45% of the sample. For each ankylosing spondylitis patient, the synovial fluid sample was matched to a blood sample from that same patient.

The origin of this receptor is a male donor with ankylosing spondylitis. Sequenced sample: synovial fluid, either unsorted or a sorted T cell fraction (not recorded which). The rearranged segments are TRBV11-3 and TRBJ1-5, with no reliable assignment of the D segment. For the CDR3, the sequence is CASSFGMNQPQHF. The sequenced DNA is TGTGCCAGCAGCTTTGGAATGAATCAGCCCCAGCATTTT.